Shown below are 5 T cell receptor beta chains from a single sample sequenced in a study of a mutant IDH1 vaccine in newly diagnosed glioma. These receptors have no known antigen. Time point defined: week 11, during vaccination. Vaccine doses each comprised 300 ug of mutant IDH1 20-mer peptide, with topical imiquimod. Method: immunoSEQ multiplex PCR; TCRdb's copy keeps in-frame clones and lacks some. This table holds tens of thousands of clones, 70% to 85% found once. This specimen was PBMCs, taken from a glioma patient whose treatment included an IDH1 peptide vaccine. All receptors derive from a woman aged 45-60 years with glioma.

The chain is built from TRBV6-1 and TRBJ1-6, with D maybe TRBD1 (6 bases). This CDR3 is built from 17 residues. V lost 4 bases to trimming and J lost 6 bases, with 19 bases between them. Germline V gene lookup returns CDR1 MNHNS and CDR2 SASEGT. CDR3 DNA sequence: TGTGCCAGCAGTGCGCGGACAGACCGGCTCGGTAATTCACCCCTCCACTTT. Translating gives CASSARTDRLGNSPLHF.

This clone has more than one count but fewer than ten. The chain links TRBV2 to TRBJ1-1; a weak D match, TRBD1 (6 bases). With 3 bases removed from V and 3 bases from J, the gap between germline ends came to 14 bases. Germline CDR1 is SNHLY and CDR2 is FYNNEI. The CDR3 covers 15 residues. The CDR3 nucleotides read TGTGCCAGCAGTGAGGGGGGCGTGCCGGACACTGAAGCTTTCTTT. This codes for CASSEGGVPDTEAFF.

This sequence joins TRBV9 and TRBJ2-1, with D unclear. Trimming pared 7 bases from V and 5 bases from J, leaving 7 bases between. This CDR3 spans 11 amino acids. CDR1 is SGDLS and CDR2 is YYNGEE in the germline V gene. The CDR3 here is CASASNNEQFF. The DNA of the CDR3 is TGTGCCAGCGCATCAAACAATGAGCAGTTCTTC.

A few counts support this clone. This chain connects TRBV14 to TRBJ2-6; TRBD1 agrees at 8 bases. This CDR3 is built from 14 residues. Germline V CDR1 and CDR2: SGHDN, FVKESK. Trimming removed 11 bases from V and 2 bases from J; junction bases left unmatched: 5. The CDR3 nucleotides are TGTGCCTCAAGCAGGGGGCCTGGGGCCAACGTCCTGACTTTC. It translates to CASSRGPGANVLTF.

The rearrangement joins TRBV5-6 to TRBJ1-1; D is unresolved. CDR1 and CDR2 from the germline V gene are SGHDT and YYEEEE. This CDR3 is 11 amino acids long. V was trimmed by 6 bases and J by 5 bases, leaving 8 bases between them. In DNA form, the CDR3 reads TGTGCCAGCAAAAGAGGGACTGAAGCTTTCTTT. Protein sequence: CASKRGTEAFF. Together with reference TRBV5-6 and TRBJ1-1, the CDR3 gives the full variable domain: DAGVTQSPTHLIKTRGQQVTLRCSPKSGHDTVSWYQQALGQGPQFIFQYYEEEERQRGNFPDRFSGHQFPNYSSELNVNALLLGDSALYLCASKRGTEAFFGQGTRLTVV.